The 5 T cell receptor beta chains reported below all come from one sample, sequenced in a study of blood T cell repertoires in COVID-19. Here immunoSEQ multiplex PCR was the method, and the copy in TCRdb shows in-frame clones only, minus some. The sample comprises some 300,000 clones, more than 85% of which are singletons, and roughly 1% rests with the top ten. The sequenced material came from PBMCs or T cells enriched from blood (not recorded which). The source of these receptors is a woman aged 25 to 39 who had recovered from COVID-19.

V gene TRBV7-2 combines with J gene TRBJ2-5; 14 nucleotides line up with TRBD2. The CDR3 runs to 17 residues. Germline CDR1 and CDR2: SGHTA and FQGNSA. J lost 4 bases, V lost 4 bases, and 8 bases had no gene match. In DNA form, the CDR3 reads TGTGCCAGCAGCTCCAGACTAGCGGGGGGGTTCAGAGAGACCCAGTACTTC. Its protein is CASSSRLAGGFRETQYF.

The rearrangement uses TRBV7-9 and TRBJ1-1; tentative D call: TRBD1 (5 bases). CDR3 length: 14 amino acids. From germline, CDR1 is SEHNR and CDR2 FQNEAQ (reference sequence). Trimming left V 1 base short and J 6 bases short, with 12 bases between. The CDR3: CASSLVSQGAEAFF. The CDR3 nucleotides read TGTGCCAGCAGCTTAGTGTCCCAGGGTGCTGAAGCTTTCTTT.

J is TRBJ1-6 and V is TRBV27; D may be TRBD1 (6 bases). V was cut by 2 bases and J by 8 bases, with 10 bases left in between. This CDR3 is built from 14 residues. Germline V gene sequence: CDR1 MNHEY, CDR2 SMNVEV (reference sequence). DNA of the CDR3: TGTGCCAGCAGTTTACTGAACAGGGATTCACCCCTCCACTTT. Translation: CASSLLNRDSPLHF.

This clone was seen a few times. This chain links TRBV6-6 with TRBJ2-6; D perhaps matches TRBD1 (5 bases). CDR1 is MNHNY, CDR2 SVGAGI, per germline (reference sequence). This CDR3 has 15 amino acids. The V gene lost 9 bases and the J gene lost 2 bases, with 14 bases spanning the gap. CDR3 sequence (DNA): TGTGCCAGTCAGGGAAAAGGCGCTGGGGCCAACGTCCTGACTTTC. This encodes CASQGKGAGANVLTF.

This clone was seen once. V gene TRBV28 combines with J gene TRBJ1-4, with a possible D match to TRBD1 (6 bases). The CDR3 is 16 amino acids. Trimming took 7 bases from V and 0 from J, leaving 15 bases between them. Germline V CDR1 and CDR2: MDHEN, SYDVKM. The CDR3 DNA follows: TGTGCCAGCAATCCACAGGGTGGCGCAACTAATGAAAAACTGTTTTTT. Its protein is CASNPQGGATNEKLFF. Supplemented by reference TRBV28 and TRBJ1-4, the full variable domain reads DVKVTQSSRYLVKRTGEKVFLECVQDMDHENMFWYRQDPGLGLRLIYFSYDVKMKEKGDIPEGYSVSREKKERFSLILESASTNQTSMYLCASNPQGGATNEKLFFGSGTQLSVL.